This TCR beta chain was sequenced for a study of blood T cells in healthy people across ages. Broader study findings: Percentage of naive T cells showed a strong correlation with TCR beta diversity.

This clonotype was detected only a few times. Antigen unknown. The second PCR ran roughly 6 to 11 cycles with a sample-barcoded 5' primer and J-beta primers. Per sample, CDR3-containing paired-end reads numbered at least 2.5 million. From the 5' RACE reads, TCRdb called clonotypes with MiXCR, one entry per CDR3 protein. The sample lists roughly 790,000 distinct CDR3 sequences, more than 40% occurring once. Each individual donor underwent a draw of about 9.9 milliliters of peripheral blood. Total RNA was isolated from each sample in quantities of at least 6 micrograms. There are 15 residues in the CDR3. Germline loops: CDR1 MNHEY, CDR2 SVGAGI. Trimming shortened V by 5 bases and J by 2 bases, and 13 bases separated the two germline ends.

This TCR derives from a woman in her sixties in good health. Sequenced input: blood. The V call is TRBV6-5, the J call TRBJ2-1; D possibly uses TRBD1 or TRBD2 (5 bases each). The CDR3 region is CASSRGGSPYNEQFF. The CDR3 nucleotides are TGTGCCAGCAGTAGGGGTGGGAGCCCCTACAATGAGCAGTTCTTC.